The source of this TCR beta chain is a study of CXCR3-negative and CXCR3-positive naive CD8 T cells. The wider study: The libraries yielded 130 million or so TRB reads, about 1.5 +/- 0.3 million each. General study findings and limits: Memory CD8+ T cell repertoires were far less diverse than both naive subsets. Most assays were run on fresh PBMCs (CXCR3 expression partially decreased after cryopreservation).

Germline lookup yields CDR1 SGDLS and CDR2 YYNGEE. The CDR3 spans 14 residues. 5' RACE that incorporated UMI labels was used to prepare the TRB cDNA libraries. TCRdb reprocessed the 5' RACE reads and reports one entry per CDR3 protein, with no DNA. The sample has about 40,000 distinct CDR3 sequences. Note on this clonotype: The target antigen is unknown.

This receptor was identified in a human donor in good health. Some clones in this sample may be carry-over from other donors' samples. Sequencing was performed on memory CD8+ T cells from blood. The gene calls are TRBV9 and TRBJ2-7; absent DNA, TCRdb's TRBD1 call cannot be checked. CDR3: CASSARDRAYEQYF.